Listed here are 32 T cell receptor beta chains from one sample, sequenced in a study of T-cell reconstitution after alpha-beta-depleted transplantation in children. Preparation of the TCRbeta library was carried out with unique molecular identifiers. One entry per CDR3 protein, called by TCRdb with MiXCR from the PCR reads. The table has fewer than 350,000 distinct CDR3 sequences, 11% seen once. This material consisted of peripheral blood, taken 180 days after TCRalphabeta/CD19-depleted stem cell transplant. The receptor set was obtained from a male patient aged 2-15 years who had a stem cell transplant for chronic granulomatous disease, so the T cells may come from the graft donor.

Many counts were recorded for this clonotype. The chain uses TRBV28 and TRBJ2-3, with 7 positions matching TRBD2. The CDR3 loop spans 17 amino acids. Germline-derived CDR1 and CDR2 are MDHEN and SYDVKM. Trimming at V came to 3 bases and at J to 2 bases, leaving 11 bases not matched to a gene. Written as DNA, the CDR3 is TGTGCCAGCAGTTTGGGTGCGGCGGGAGCTGACACAGATACGCAGTATTTT. This encodes CASSLGAAGADTDTQYF.

This clonotype was found many times. The gene calls are TRBV4-1 and TRBJ1-1, with D unresolved. V was clipped by 2 bases and J by 1 base, with 17 bases between them. The germline CDR1 and CDR2 sequences are MGHRA and YSYEKL. The CDR3 is made up of 17 amino acids. CDR3 sequence: CASSQRWASSQNTEAFF. The CDR3, as DNA: TGCGCCAGCAGCCAAAGATGGGCCAGCAGCCAGAACACTGAAGCTTTCTTT.

This clonotype was counted ten times or more. V is TRBV28 and J is TRBJ1-2, with 7 nucleotides matching TRBD1. The CDR3 contains 13 residues. The V gene's germline CDR1 is MDHEN and CDR2 SYDVKM. V was pared by 6 bases and J by 3 bases, with 4 bases of the junction left unmatched. The CDR3 nucleotides read TGTGCCAGCAGATACGGACAGGACTATGGCTACACCTTC. It is translated as CASRYGQDYGYTF.

This clonotype has ten or more counts. The chain uses TRBV7-9 and TRBJ1-6; TRBD1 is a possible D gene (6 bases). From germline, CDR1 is SEHNR and CDR2 FQNEAQ (reference sequence). This CDR3 contains 15 residues. Deletions cut 0 bases from V and 5 bases from J, with 8 bases between. The CDR3: CASSLAWTDNSPLHF. CDR3 nucleotides: TGTGCCAGCAGCTTAGCGTGGACAGATAATTCACCCCTCCACTTT.

Concerning this clonotype itself: This clone may be a read error of a much larger clone one base away. The rearrangement links TRBV7-8 to TRBJ1-1; 11 bases align to TRBD1. V trimming: 5 bases; J trimming: 3 bases; junction bases outside the gene matches: 5. Germline V gene lookup returns CDR1 SGHVS and CDR2 FQNEAQ. CDR3 length: 15 residues. The CDR3 protein is CASSDPDRGHTEAFF. As DNA, the CDR3 is TGTGCCAGCAGCGACCCGGACAGGGGGCACACTGAAGCTTTCTTT.

Only a few counts were recorded for this clonotype. This chain connects TRBV12-3 or TRBV12-4 to TRBJ2-1, with D possibly TRBD1 on 6 matching bases. This CDR3 contains 11 residues. V dropped 6 bases and J dropped 8 bases, with 8 bases sitting between them. The CDR3 DNA is TGTGCCAGCAGCGGGACATATGAGCAGTTCTTC. Its translation: CASSGTYEQFF.

This clonotype was observed many times. CDR3 DNA: TGTGCCAGCAGCAACTCCGACAGGAACACTGAAGCTTTCTTT. Translating gives CASSNSDRNTEAFF. The chain employs TRBV13 and TRBJ1-1; possible D gene TRBD1, 5 bases. V gave up 5 bases and J gave up 1 base, with 11 bases separating them. Per the germline V gene, CDR1 is PRHDT and CDR2 is FYEKMQ (reference sequence). The CDR3 sequence is 14 residues long.

At least ten counts were recorded for this clonotype. In DNA, the CDR3 is TGTGCCAGCTCACTAAAGACAACCACAGATACGCAGTATTTT. Its protein product is CASSLKTTTDTQYF. The J gene is TRBJ2-3, the V gene TRBV18; D is unclear. The CDR3 length is 14 residues. V lost 4 bases and J 2 bases, leaving 10 bases between the germline ends. Germline V gene data show CDR1 as KGHSH and CDR2 as LQKENI.

This clonotype has a count of ten or more. The chain recombines TRBV6-2 or TRBV6-3 with TRBJ2-1; D not certain. Germline CDR1 MNHEY, CDR2 SVGEGT. Trimming shortened V by 6 bases and J by 0 bases, and 9 bases separated the two germline ends. The CDR3 is 14 residues long. The CDR3 DNA reads TGTGCCAGCAGCGTCCTGAGCTCCTACAATGAGCAGTTCTTC. Translation: CASSVLSSYNEQFF.

This clonotype was seen only a few times. The chain links TRBV3-1 to TRBJ2-7; 8 positions match TRBD2. Germline V gene lookup returns CDR1 LGHDT and CDR2 YNNKEL (reference sequence). Trimming cost V 10 bases and J 5 bases; bases outside gene matches: 22. The CDR3 runs 17 residues. The CDR3 is CATSQTPQSGRRNEQYF. The CDR3 DNA reads TGTGCCACCTCCCAAACCCCCCAAAGCGGGAGAAGGAACGAGCAGTACTTC.

This clonotype was counted ten times or more. CDR3 residues: CASSPTGALTYGYTF. CDR3 nucleotides: TGTGCCAGCAGTCCTACAGGGGCATTGACCTATGGCTACACCTTC. J is TRBJ1-2 and V is TRBV12-3 or TRBV12-4, with 7 bases matching TRBD1. The CDR3 extends over 15 amino acids. Trimming took 5 bases from V and 4 from J; bases not matched to a gene: 10.

About this clonotype: A single base separates this from a much larger clone, so it may be a read error. The chain joins TRBV12-3 or TRBV12-4 to TRBJ2-1; 7 bases fit TRBD2. Trimming at V came to 7 bases and at J to 8 bases, leaving 8 bases not matched to a gene. There are 13 residues in the CDR3. The CDR3 region has the DNA TGTGCCAGCAAAACCGCCCGGGGGGATGAGCAGTTCTTC. It encodes CASKTARGDEQFF.

The rearrangement joins TRBV2 to TRBJ2-7; TRBD2 is a possible D gene (6 bases). The CDR3 contains 16 residues. Trimming stripped 0 bases from V and 0 bases from J, with 12 bases between. Per germline, CDR1 SNHLY and CDR2 FYNNEI. The CDR3 DNA sequence: TGTGCCAGCAGTGAAGCAGGAGGGGCCTTCTCCTACGAGCAGTACTTC. It translates to CASSEAGGAFSYEQYF. Supplemented by reference TRBV2 and TRBJ2-7, the full variable domain reads EPEVTQTPSHQVTQMGQEVILRCVPISNHLYFYWYRQILGQKVEFLVSFYNNEISEKSEIFDDQFSVERPDGSNFTLKIRSTKLEDSAMYFCASSEAGGAFSYEQYFGPGTRLTVT.

This clonotype was counted at least ten times. V and J are TRBV6-5 and TRBJ1-3, with D possibly matching TRBD1 (5 bases). CDR1 MNHEY and CDR2 SVGAGI come from the germline V gene. The CDR3 covers 17 residues. V lost 2 bases, J lost 4 bases, and 18 bases lay in between. CDR3: CASSYAGPSKNGNTIYF. The CDR3 DNA is TGTGCCAGCAGTTACGCGGGGCCCTCCAAAAACGGAAACACCATATATTTT.

This clonotype has at least ten counts. CDR3 protein: CSVDGGARGYTF. As DNA, the CDR3 is TGCAGCGTTGATGGGGGGGCCCGTGGCTACACCTTC. The chain links TRBV29-1 to TRBJ1-2, with D perhaps TRBD1 (6 bases). CDR1 and CDR2 from the germline V gene are SQVTM and ANQGSEA. V lost 3 bases and J lost 7, with 12 bases in between. The CDR3 spans 12 residues.

This clonotype was observed a handful of times. The rearrangement joins TRBV21-1 to TRBJ1-1; TRBD1, the table's D call, lacks a check against the DNA. TRBV21-1 represents a pseudogene. This CDR3 is built from 16 residues. CDR3 amino acids: CASTNAYWGADTEAFF. In nucleotides, the CDR3 is TGTGCCAGCACCAACGCGTATTGGGGCGCGGACACTGAAGCTTTCTTT.

This clonotype was seen at least ten times. In nucleotides, the CDR3 is TGTGCCAGCAGCTCCTCGGCCACCGGGGAGCTGTTTTTT. Translation gives CASSSSATGELFF. The chain joins TRBV7-9 to TRBJ2-2; D unresolved. This CDR3 is 13 amino acids long. V was shortened by 4 bases and J by 4 bases, with 7 bases between the two germline ends. Germline V gene sequence: CDR1 SEHNR, CDR2 FQNEAQ (reference sequence).

A word on this clonotype: This may stem from a read error, because a much larger clone lies one nucleotide away. The gene calls are TRBV20-1 and TRBJ2-2; TRBD2 matches at 7 bases. The CDR3 is made up of 14 amino acids. Looked up from germline, CDR1 is DFQATT and CDR2 is SNEGSKA (reference sequence). CDR3 coding DNA: TGCAGTGCTGGTGGGGGGAGGGGAACCGGGGAGCCGTTTTTT. Translation: CSAGGGRGTGEPFF.

CDR3 sequence (DNA): TGTGCCACCGCAGGGCCGCCCCAGCATTTT. Its translation is CATAGPPQHF. The chain has TRBV19 and TRBJ1-5, with a tentative D call TRBD1 (5 bases). The germline V gene encodes CDR1 LNHDA and CDR2 SQIVND (reference sequence). With 10 bases removed from V and 9 bases from J, the gap between germline ends came to 10 bases. The CDR3 consists of 10 residues. Drawing the rest from reference TRBV19 and TRBJ1-5, the complete variable domain is DGGITQSPKYLFRKEGQNVTLSCEQNLNHDAMYWYRQDPGQGLRLIYYSQIVNDFQKGDIAEGYSVSREKKESFPLTVTSAQKNPTAFYLCATAGPPQHFGDGTRLSIL.

Worth noting for this clonotype: This may stem from a read error, because a much larger clone lies one nucleotide away. The V and J genes are TRBV29-1 and TRBJ1-1; D is unclear. Germline V gene lookup returns CDR1 SQVTM and CDR2 ANQGSEA. Between the trimmed V and J ends, which lost 3 bases and 4 bases, there was a span of 12 bases. This CDR3 has 13 residues. CDR3 residues: CSVDNQVTTEAFF. In nucleotides, the CDR3 is TGCAGCGTTGATAACCAGGTCACCACTGAAGCTTTCTTT.

This clonotype was counted ten times or more. The V and J genes are TRBV5-6 and TRBJ2-7, with 10 bases that match TRBD2. This CDR3 spans 14 amino acids. Germline values: CDR1 SGHDT, CDR2 YYEEEE. V lost 4 bases and J lost 7; bases outside the gene matches: 8. CDR3 sequence reads: CASSISGGPREQYF. CDR3 nucleotide sequence: TGTGCCAGCAGCATTAGCGGGGGGCCGCGGGAGCAGTACTTC.

A word on this clonotype: A much more abundant neighbour one base away suggests this may be a read error. The CDR3 nucleotides are TGTGCCAGCAGCCCCCTGGCGACACACTCCTACGAGCAGCACTTC. The encoded protein is CASSPLATHSYEQHF. The chain employs TRBV7-9 and TRBJ2-7; D not resolved. This CDR3 region has 15 residues. CDR1 SEHNR and CDR2 FQNEAQ come from the germline V gene (reference sequence).

This clonotype was found many times. The chain recombines TRBV7-2 with TRBJ2-7, with 11 bases identical to TRBD2. In germline, CDR1 is SGHTA, CDR2 FQGNSA. The CDR3 has 15 amino acids. The J segment lost 3 bases and the V segment lost 4 bases, leaving 5 bases of the junction unmatched. Here the CDR3 DNA reads TGTGCCAGCAGCTCGGGGACTAGCGGTTACTACGAGCAGTACTTC. It encodes CASSSGTSGYYEQYF. The full variable domain, with the rest looked up from reference TRBV7-2 and TRBJ2-7, is GAGVSQSPSNKVTEKGKDVELRCDPISGHTALYWYRQSLGQGLEFLIYFQGNSAPDKSGLPSDRFSAERTGGSVSTLTIQRTQQEDSAVYLCASSSGTSGYYEQYFGPGTRLTVT.

This clonotype was observed at least ten times. This chain joins TRBV19 and TRBJ2-5; D is uncertain. The length of the CDR3 is 16 residues. The germline V gene has CDR1 LNHDA and CDR2 SQIVND (reference sequence). The germline V and J ends were trimmed by 6 bases and 3 bases, with 20 bases remaining between them. In DNA form, the CDR3 reads TGTGCCAGTAGGAACTCGGGCCTCCGGATGGAAGAGACCCAGTACTTC. Translated: CASRNSGLRMEETQYF.

This clonotype has ten or more counts. The gene calls are TRBV11-1 and TRBJ2-1; 10 bases match TRBD1. CDR3 length: 20 residues. Germline V gene sequence: CDR1 SGHAT, CDR2 FQDESV (reference sequence). Germline trimming cut 1 base from V and 3 bases from J; bases unmatched to any gene: 15. The CDR3 sequence is CASSLVRQGALERFYNEQFF. The CDR3 DNA follows: TGTGCCAGCAGCTTAGTGAGACAGGGGGCGCTTGAGAGGTTCTACAATGAGCAGTTCTTC.

The table lists this clonotype with many counts. This chain links TRBV3-1 with TRBJ2-6; TRBD2 is a possible D gene (5 bases). Germline V gene data show CDR1 as LGHDT and CDR2 as YNNKEL (reference sequence). The CDR3 sequence is 16 residues long. V lost 1 base and J lost 2, with 9 bases in between. CDR3 amino acids: CASSQVLGAGANVLTF. The DNA of the CDR3 is TGTGCCAGCAGCCAAGTTCTCGGGGCTGGGGCCAACGTCCTGACTTTC.

This clonotype was recorded at least ten times. The rearrangement joins TRBV6-5 to TRBJ2-2, with D perhaps matching TRBD1 (5 bases). Germline V lookup: CDR1 MNHEY, CDR2 SVGAGI. V lost 2 bases, J lost 2 bases, and 6 bases lay in between. CDR3 length: 14 residues. For the CDR3, the DNA is TGTGCCAGCAGTTACAGGGGAAACACCGGGGAGCTGTTTTTT. Its protein is CASSYRGNTGELFF.

This clonotype was detected only a few times. The chain combines TRBV12-3 or TRBV12-4 with TRBJ1-1; D is unclear. The ends were cut back, 7 bases at V and 10 bases at J, with 4 bases in the middle. The CDR3 sequence is 8 residues long. The CDR3 loop reads CASKAAFF. Written as DNA, the CDR3 is TGTGCCAGCAAGGCAGCTTTCTTT.

In its sample, this clonotype was seen many times. The chain couples TRBV7-3 to TRBJ2-1, with 9 bases lining up with TRBD2. V lost 1 base, J lost 0 bases, and 1 base stayed unmatched. This CDR3 is built from 16 residues. The germline CDR1 and CDR2 sequences are SGHTA and FQGTGA. The CDR3 DNA follows: TGTGCCAGCAGCTTAAAGGGACTAGCCTCCTACAATGAGCAGTTCTTC. Translating it yields CASSLKGLASYNEQFF.

This clonotype was seen at least ten times. The chain couples TRBV9 to TRBJ1-2; weak D call: TRBD1 (6 bases). V lost 8 bases, J lost 8 bases, and 13 bases lay in between. CDR3 length: 11 residues. Germline assignment: CDR1 SGDLS and CDR2 YYNGEE. CDR3: CASGGGKGYTF. The CDR3 nucleotides read TGTGCCAGTGGAGGGGGGAAGGGCTACACCTTC.

This clonotype was counted many times. V usage is TRBV10-3 and J usage is TRBJ2-7, with 8 bases lining up with TRBD2. The CDR3 length is 15 residues. Trimming at V came to 6 bases and at J to 3 bases, leaving 10 bases not matched to a gene. From germline, CDR1 is ENHRY and CDR2 SYGVKD. CDR3 loop: CAIRDTTSGNYEQYF. CDR3 bases: TGTGCCATCAGAGATACCACTAGCGGCAACTACGAGCAGTACTTC.

This clonotype has a count of ten or more. J is TRBJ2-7 and V is TRBV14; 11 bases map to TRBD1. V shed 4 bases, J shed 8 bases, and the junction held 4 bases outside the gene matches. The V gene's germline CDR1 is SGHDN and CDR2 FVKESK. The CDR3 loop spans 13 amino acids. DNA of the CDR3: TGTGCCAGCAGCCTGGACAGGGGGCAACAGCAGTACTTC. Translating gives CASSLDRGQQQYF.